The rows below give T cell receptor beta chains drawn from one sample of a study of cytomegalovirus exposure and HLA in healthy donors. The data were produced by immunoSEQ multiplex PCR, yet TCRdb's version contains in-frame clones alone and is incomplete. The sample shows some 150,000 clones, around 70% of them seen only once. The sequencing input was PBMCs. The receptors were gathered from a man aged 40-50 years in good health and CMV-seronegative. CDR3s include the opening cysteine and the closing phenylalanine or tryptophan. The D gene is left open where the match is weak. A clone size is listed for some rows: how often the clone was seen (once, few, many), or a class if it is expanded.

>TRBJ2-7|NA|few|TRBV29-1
CSVRGLGSYEQYF
TGCAGCGTTAGGGGGTTGGGGTCCTACGAGCAGTACTTC
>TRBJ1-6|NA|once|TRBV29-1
CSARDTNSPLHF
TGCAGTGCCCGGGACACTAATTCACCCCTCCACTTT
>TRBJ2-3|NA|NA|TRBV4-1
CASSQDLRTDTQYF
TGCGCCAGCAGCCAAGATTTGAGGACAGATACGCAGTATTTT
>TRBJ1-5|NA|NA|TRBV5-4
CASSGGPSSNQPQHF
TGTGCCAGCAGTGGCGGGCCGAGTAGCAATCAGCCCCAGCATTTT
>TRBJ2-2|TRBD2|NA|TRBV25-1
CASNSAGGTGELFF
TGTGCCAGCAATTCAGCGGGAGGCACCGGGGAGCTGTTTTTT
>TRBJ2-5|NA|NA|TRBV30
CAWSPQETQYF
TGTGCCTGGAGCCCGCAAGAGACCCAGTACTTC
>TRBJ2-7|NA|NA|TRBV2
CASSEWGPFYEQYF
TGTGCCAGCAGTGAATGGGGCCCTTTCTACGAGCAGTACTTC
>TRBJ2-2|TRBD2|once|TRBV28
CASSLMGLAVNTGELFF
TGTGCCAGCAGTTTAATGGGACTAGCGGTTAACACCGGGGAGCTGTTTTTT
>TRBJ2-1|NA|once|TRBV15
CATSRLPYNEQFF
TGTGCCACCAGCAGACTCCCTTACAATGAGCAGTTCTTC
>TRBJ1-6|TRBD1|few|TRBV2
CASHRQGDNSPLHF
TGTGCCAGTCATAGACAGGGCGATAATTCACCCCTCCACTTT
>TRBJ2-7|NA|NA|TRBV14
CASSQESSREQYF
TGTGCCAGCAGCCAAGAGAGTAGCCGGGAGCAGTACTTC
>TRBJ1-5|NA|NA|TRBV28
CASSLLNFGSGRNQPQHF
TGTGCCAGCAGTTTATTGAATTTCGGGTCCGGTCGCAATCAGCCCCAGCATTTT
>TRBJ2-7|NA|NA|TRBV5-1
CASSLDRVLGEQYF
TGCGCCAGCAGCTTGGATCGGGTTCTGGGCGAGCAGTACTTC
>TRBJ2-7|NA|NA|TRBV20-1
CSADRTYEQYF
TGCAGTGCCGACAGGACCTACGAGCAGTACTTC
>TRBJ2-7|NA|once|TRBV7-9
CASSQVYYEQYF
TGTGCCAGCAGCCAGGTATACTACGAGCAGTACTTC
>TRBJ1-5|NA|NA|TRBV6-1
CASSVQVRSEGPQHF
TGTGCCAGCAGTGTACAGGTCCGCTCAGAAGGGCCCCAGCATTTT
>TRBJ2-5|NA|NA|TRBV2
CASSGQSMIETQYF
TGTGCCAGCAGTGGGCAGTCCATGATCGAGACCCAGTACTTC
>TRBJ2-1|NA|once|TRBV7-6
CASAPDGGLYNEQFF
TGTGCCAGCGCCCCCGACGGAGGGCTCTACAATGAGCAGTTCTTC
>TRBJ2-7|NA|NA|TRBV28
CASSSDSNEQYF
TGTGCCAGCAGTTCCGACAGTAACGAGCAGTACTTC
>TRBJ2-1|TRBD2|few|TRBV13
CASSPGDYGSEQFF
TGTGCCAGCAGCCCTGGGGACTATGGGAGTGAGCAGTTCTTC
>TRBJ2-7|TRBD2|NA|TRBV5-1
CASSVSGTSAAYEQYF
TGCGCCAGCAGCGTATCCGGGACTAGCGCTGCCTACGAGCAGTACTTC
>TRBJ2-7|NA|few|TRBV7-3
CASSLLRVGTYEQYF
TGTGCCAGCAGCTTATTGAGGGTAGGAACCTACGAGCAGTACTTC
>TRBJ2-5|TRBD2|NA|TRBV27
CASSSEGGADETQYF
TGTGCCAGCAGTTCCGAGGGAGGGGCAGATGAGACCCAGTACTTC
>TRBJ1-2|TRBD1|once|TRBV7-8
CASSPRRTGGYGYTF
TGTGCCAGCAGCCCTCGCCGGACAGGGGGCTATGGCTACACCTTC
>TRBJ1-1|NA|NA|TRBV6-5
CASSLTGNTEAFF
TGTGCCAGCAGTTTGACAGGGAACACTGAAGCTTTCTTT
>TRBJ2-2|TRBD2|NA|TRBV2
CASTGGYTGELFF
TGTGCCAGCACCGGGGGGTACACCGGGGAGCTGTTTTTT
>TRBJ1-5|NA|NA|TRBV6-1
CASSELQINQPQHF
TGTGCCAGCAGTGAACTTCAGATCAATCAGCCCCAGCATTTT
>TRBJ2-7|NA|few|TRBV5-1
CASSWTASTYEQYF
TGCGCCAGCAGCTGGACAGCATCAACCTACGAGCAGTACTTC
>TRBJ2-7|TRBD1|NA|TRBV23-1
CASSRGRTTYEQYF
TGCGCCAGCAGTAGGGGGCGGACGACCTACGAGCAGTACTTC
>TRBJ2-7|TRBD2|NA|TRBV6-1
CASNQGGDGYEQYF
TGTGCCAGCAACCAGGGAGGGGACGGCTACGAGCAGTACTTC
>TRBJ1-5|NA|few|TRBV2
CASQDTGFNQPQHF
TGTGCCAGTCAGGATACAGGGTTTAATCAGCCCCAGCATTTT
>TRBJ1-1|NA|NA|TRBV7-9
CASSPDAGAGGTEAFF
TGTGCCAGCAGCCCCGATGCGGGGGCAGGTGGCACTGAAGCTTTCTTT
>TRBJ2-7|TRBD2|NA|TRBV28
CASRIGGTSGRSYEQYF
TGTGCCAGCAGGATAGGGGGGACTAGCGGGAGATCCTACGAGCAGTACTTC
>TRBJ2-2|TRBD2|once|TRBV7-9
CASSLGSGRARTGELFF
TGTGCCAGCAGCTTAGGTAGCGGGAGGGCCCGAACCGGGGAGCTGTTTTTT
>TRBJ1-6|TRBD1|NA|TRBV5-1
CASSLVGATGTPLHF
TGCGCCAGCAGCTTGGTGGGGGCGACAGGGACTCCCCTCCACTTT
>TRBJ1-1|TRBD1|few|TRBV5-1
CASSSQGIEAFF
TGCGCCAGCAGCTCACAGGGGATTGAAGCTTTCTTT
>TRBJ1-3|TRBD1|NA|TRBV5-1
CASSINQGVGNTIYF
TGCGCCAGCAGCATCAACCAGGGGGTTGGAAACACCATATATTTT
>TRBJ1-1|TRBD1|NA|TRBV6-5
CASSYSGQGRNTEAFF
TGTGCCAGCAGTTACTCCGGACAGGGAAGGAACACTGAAGCTTTCTTT
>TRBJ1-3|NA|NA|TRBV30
CAFGGAFTGNTIYF
TGTGCCTTTGGGGGGGCTTTCACTGGAAACACCATATATTTT
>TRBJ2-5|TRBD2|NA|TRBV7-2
CASSSGLAGPQETQYF
TGTGCCAGCAGCTCGGGACTAGCGGGGCCCCAAGAGACCCAGTACTTC
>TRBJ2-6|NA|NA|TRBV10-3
CAISAGAGANVLTF
TGTGCCATCAGTGCGGGGGCTGGGGCCAACGTCCTGACTTTC
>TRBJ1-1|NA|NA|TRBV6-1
CASSSQGRTEAFF
TGTGCCAGCAGTTCACAGGGACGCACTGAAGCTTTCTTT
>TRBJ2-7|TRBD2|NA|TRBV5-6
CASSWTVAGGDYEQYF
TGTGCCAGCAGCTGGACAGTAGCGGGAGGGGATTACGAGCAGTACTTC
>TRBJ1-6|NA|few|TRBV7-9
CASSLVAGINSPLHF
TGTGCCAGCAGCTTGGTGGCAGGCATTAATTCACCCCTCCACTTT
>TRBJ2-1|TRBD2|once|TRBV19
CASSRALAGPCGSEQFF
TGTGCCAGTAGTAGGGCCCTAGCGGGACCGTGCGGTTCGGAGCAGTTCTTC
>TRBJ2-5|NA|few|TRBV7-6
CASSSRETQYF
TGTGCCAGCAGCTCCCGGGAGACCCAGTACTTC
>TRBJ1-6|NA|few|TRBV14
CASRQGFYNSPLHF
TGTGCCAGCAGGCAGGGGTTCTATAATTCACCCCTCCACTTT
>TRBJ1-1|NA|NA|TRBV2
CASSQGRARAEAFF
TGTGCCAGCAGCCAGGGCAGGGCGAGAGCTGAAGCTTTCTTT
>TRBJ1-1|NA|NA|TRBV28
CASSSTSTKGVKPPEAFF
TGTGCCAGCAGTTCAACCTCTACGAAAGGGGTAAAACCACCTGAAGCTTTCTTT
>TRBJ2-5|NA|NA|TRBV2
CATTRDQETQYF
TGTGCCACGACTAGGGACCAAGAGACCCAGTACTTC
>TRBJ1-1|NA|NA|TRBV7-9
CASSLALSRTAFF
TGTGCCAGCAGCTTAGCCCTGTCGCGCACGGCTTTCTTT